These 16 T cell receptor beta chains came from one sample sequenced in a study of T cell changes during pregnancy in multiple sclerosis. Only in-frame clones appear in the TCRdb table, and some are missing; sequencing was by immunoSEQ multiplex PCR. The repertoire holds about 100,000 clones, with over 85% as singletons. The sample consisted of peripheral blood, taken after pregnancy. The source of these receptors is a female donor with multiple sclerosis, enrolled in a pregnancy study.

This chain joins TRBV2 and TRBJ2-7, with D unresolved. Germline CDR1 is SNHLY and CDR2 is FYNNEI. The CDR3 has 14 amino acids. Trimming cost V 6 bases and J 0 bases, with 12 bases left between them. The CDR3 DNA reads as TGTGCCAGCAGCCGGAGTCCTAGCTCCTACGAGCAGTACTTC. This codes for CASSRSPSSYEQYF.

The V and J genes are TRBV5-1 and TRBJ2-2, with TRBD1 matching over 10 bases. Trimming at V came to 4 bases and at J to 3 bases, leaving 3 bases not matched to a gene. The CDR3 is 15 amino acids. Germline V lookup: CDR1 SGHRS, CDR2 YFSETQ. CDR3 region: CASSPGQGYTGELFF. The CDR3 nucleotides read TGCGCCAGCAGCCCGGGACAGGGGTACACCGGGGAGCTGTTTTTT.

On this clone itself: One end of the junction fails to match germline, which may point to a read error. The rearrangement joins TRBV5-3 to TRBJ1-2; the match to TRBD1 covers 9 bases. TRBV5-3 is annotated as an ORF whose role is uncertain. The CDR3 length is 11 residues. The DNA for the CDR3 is TGTGCCAGAATCACGGGACAGGGAAAAGATTTC. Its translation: CARITGQGKDF.

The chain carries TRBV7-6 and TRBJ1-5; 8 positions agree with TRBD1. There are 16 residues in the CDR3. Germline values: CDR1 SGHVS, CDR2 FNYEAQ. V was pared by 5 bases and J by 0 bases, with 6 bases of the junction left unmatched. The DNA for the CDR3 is TGTGCCAGCAGCCCAACAGGGGGGGATAGCAATCAGCCCCAGCATTTT. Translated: CASSPTGGDSNQPQHF.

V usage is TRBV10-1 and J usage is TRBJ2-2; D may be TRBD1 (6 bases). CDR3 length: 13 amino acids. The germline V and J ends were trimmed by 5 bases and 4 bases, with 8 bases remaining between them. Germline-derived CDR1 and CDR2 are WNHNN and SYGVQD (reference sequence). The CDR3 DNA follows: TGCGCCAGCAGTCCGACAGGCACCGGGGAGCTGTTTTTT. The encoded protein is CASSPTGTGELFF.

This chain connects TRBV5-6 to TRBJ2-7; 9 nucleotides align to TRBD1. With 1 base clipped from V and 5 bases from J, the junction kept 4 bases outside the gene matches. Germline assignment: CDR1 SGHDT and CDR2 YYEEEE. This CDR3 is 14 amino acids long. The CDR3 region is CASSLLQGAHEQYF. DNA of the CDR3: TGTGCCAGCAGCTTGTTACAGGGGGCTCACGAGCAGTACTTC.

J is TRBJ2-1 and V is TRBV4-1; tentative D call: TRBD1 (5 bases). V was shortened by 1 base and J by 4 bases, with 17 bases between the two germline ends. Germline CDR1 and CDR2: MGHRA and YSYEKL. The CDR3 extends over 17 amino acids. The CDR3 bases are TGCGCCAGCAGCCAAGGACCCCAAGGGGCGCGTTACAATGAGCAGTTCTTC. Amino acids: CASSQGPQGARYNEQFF.

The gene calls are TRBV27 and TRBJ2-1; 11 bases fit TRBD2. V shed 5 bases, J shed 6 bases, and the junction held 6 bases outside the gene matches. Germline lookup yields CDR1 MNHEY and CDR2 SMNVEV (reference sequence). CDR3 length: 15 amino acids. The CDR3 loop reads CASSDGTSGTNEQFF. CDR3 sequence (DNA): TGTGCCAGCAGTGACGGGACTAGCGGTACCAATGAGCAGTTCTTC.

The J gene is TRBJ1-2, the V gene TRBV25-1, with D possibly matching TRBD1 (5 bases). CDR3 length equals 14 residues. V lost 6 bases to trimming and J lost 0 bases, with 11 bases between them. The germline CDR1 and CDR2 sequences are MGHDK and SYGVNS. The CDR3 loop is CASRAGGANYGYTF. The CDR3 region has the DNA TGTGCCAGCAGGGCTGGGGGGGCTAACTATGGCTACACCTTC.

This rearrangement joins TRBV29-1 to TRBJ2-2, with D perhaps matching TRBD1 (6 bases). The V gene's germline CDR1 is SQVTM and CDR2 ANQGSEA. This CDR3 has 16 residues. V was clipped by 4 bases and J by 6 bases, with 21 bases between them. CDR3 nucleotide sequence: TGCAGCGTTGGTCTTGTGTCAGGGGCTAGGCCCGGGGAGCTGTTTTTT. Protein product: CSVGLVSGARPGELFF.

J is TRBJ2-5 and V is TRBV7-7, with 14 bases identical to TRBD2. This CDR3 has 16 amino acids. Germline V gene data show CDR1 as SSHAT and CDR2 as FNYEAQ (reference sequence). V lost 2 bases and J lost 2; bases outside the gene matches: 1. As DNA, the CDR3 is TGTGCCAGCAGCTTACGGACTAGCGGGAGGCAAGAGACCCAGTACTTC. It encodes CASSLRTSGRQETQYF.

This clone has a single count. The CDR3 region has the DNA TGTGCCAGCAGCCCCGGACTAGCGGGAGGGAGGTGGACCTACGAGCAGTACTTC. It encodes CASSPGLAGGRWTYEQYF. J is TRBJ2-7 and V is TRBV11-1, with TRBD2 identical over 15 bases. The CDR3 contains 18 residues. With V trimmed by 5 bases and J by 2 bases, 10 bases remained unmatched. CDR1 and CDR2 from the germline V gene are SGHAT and FQDESV (reference sequence).

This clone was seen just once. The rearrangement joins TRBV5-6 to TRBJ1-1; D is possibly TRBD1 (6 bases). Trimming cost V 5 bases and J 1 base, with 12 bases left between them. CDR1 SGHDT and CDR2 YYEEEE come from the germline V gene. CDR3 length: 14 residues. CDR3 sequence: CASRNRAGNTEAFF. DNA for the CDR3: TGTGCCAGCAGAAACAGGGCGGGGAACACTGAAGCTTTCTTT.

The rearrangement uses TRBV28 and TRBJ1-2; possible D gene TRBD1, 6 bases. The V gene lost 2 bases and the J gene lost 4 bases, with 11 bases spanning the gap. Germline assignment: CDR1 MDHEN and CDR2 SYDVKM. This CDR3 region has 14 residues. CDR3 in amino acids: CASSLRRGTYGYTF. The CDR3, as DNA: TGTGCCAGCAGTTTAAGAAGGGGGACCTATGGCTACACCTTC.

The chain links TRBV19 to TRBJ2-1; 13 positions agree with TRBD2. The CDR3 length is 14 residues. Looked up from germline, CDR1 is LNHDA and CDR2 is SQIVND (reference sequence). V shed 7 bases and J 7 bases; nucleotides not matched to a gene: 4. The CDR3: CASTLTSGGNEQFF. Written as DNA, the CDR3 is TGTGCCAGTACGTTGACTAGCGGGGGGAATGAGCAGTTCTTC.

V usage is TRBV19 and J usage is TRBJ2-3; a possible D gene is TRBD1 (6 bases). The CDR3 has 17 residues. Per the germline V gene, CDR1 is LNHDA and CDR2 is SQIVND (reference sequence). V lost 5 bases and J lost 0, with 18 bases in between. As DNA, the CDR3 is TGTGCCAGTAGTCCCAGGGGAAGGACCTCTAGCACAGATACGCAGTATTTT. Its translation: CASSPRGRTSSTDTQYF.